The subject of this entry is one T cell receptor beta chain. A second PCR, run for roughly 7 to 12 cycles, used a sample-barcoded 5' primer plus a J-beta primer mix. TCRdb recomputed calls from the 5' RACE reads with MiXCR, one row per CDR3 protein. Of about 580,000 distinct CDR3 sequences in the sample, around 50% were seen once. The CDR3 loop spans 13 amino acids. Germline V gene data show CDR1 as DFQATT and CDR2 as SNEGSKA (reference sequence). With 5 bases clipped from V and 6 bases from J, the junction kept 6 bases outside the gene matches. The entry originates in a study of blood T cells in healthy people across ages. No fewer than 6 micrograms of total RNA were isolated from every sample.

Sample: blood. The chain joins TRBV20-1 to TRBJ2-7; 11 positions agree with TRBD1. This TCR was recovered from a man at least 80 years old in good health. The CDR3, as DNA: TGCAGTGCTCTTCGGACAGGGGGCAGCGAGCAGTACTTC. Translating gives CSALRTGGSEQYF.